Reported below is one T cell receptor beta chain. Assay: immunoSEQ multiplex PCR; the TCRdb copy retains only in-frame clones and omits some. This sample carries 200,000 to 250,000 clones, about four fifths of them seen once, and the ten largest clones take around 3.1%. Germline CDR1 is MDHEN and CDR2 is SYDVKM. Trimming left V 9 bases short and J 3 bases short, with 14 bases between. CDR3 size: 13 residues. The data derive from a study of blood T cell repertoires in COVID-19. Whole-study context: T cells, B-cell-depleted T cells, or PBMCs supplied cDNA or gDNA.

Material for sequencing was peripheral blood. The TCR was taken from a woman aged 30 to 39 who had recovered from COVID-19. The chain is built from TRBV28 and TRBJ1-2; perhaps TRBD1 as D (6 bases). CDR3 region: CASYRTAYYGYTF. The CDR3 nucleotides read TGTGCCAGTTACCGGACAGCCTACTATGGCTACACCTTC.